This T cell receptor beta chain was recorded in a study of technical replicates of blood from a handful of donors. Repertoires were generated with immunoSEQ multiplex PCR, while TCRdb's copy carries only in-frame clones and drops some. The data hold 55,000 to 70,000 clones, with under 90% observed a single time. Germline V gene data show CDR1 as SGHDT and CDR2 as YYEEEE. The CDR3 runs 14 residues. V lost 5 bases, J lost 4 bases, and 15 bases lay in between. Sequencing was carried out using PBMCs. This TCR was sampled from a human donor in good health. Some clones in this sample may be carry-over from other donors' samples. J is TRBJ1-2 and V is TRBV5-6; D not certain. The CDR3 is CASRRDDFAYGYTF. The CDR3 region has the DNA TGTGCCAGCAGGCGTGACGACTTTGCCTATGGCTACACCTTC.